Below are 29 T cell receptor beta chains sequenced from a single sample in a study of blood T cell repertoires in COVID-19. Assay: immunoSEQ multiplex PCR; the TCRdb copy retains only in-frame clones and omits some. Among under 300,000 clones listed, 70% to 90% were seen once. Sequences were obtained from PBMCs or T cells enriched from blood (not recorded which). The receptors were sampled from a woman in her fifties or sixties who had recovered from COVID-19.

The chain uses TRBV5-1 and TRBJ2-1, with 9 bases aligning to TRBD1. This CDR3 comprises 12 residues. Germline lookup yields CDR1 SGHRS and CDR2 YFSETQ. V shed 0 bases, J shed 15 bases, and the junction held 4 bases outside the gene matches. DNA of the CDR3: TGCGCCAGCAGCTTGGAGGGGACAGGGATGTTCTTC. Its protein product is CASSLEGTGMFF. Filled out from reference TRBV5-1 and TRBJ2-1, the complete variable domain reads KAGVTQTPRYLIKTRGQQVTLSCSPISGHRSVSWYQQTPGQGLQFLFEYFSETQRNKGNFPGRFSGRQFSNSRSEMNVSTLELGDSALYLCASSLEGTGMFFGPGTRLTVL.

The chain uses TRBV2 and TRBJ1-4, with 12 bases that match TRBD1. The CDR3 spans 17 residues. After removal of 0 bases from V and 7 bases from J, the junction contained 6 bases not matched to a gene. The germline gives CDR1 SNHLY, CDR2 FYNNEI. DNA for the CDR3: TGTGCCAGCAGTGAAGCTCTGGGACAGGGGGCATTTGAAAAACTGTTTTTT. It yields the protein CASSEALGQGAFEKLFF.

Only a few counts were recorded for this clone. The rearrangement uses TRBV7-9 and TRBJ2-1; no clear D gene. CDR1 SEHNR and CDR2 FQNEAQ come from the germline V gene (reference sequence). CDR3 length: 12 residues. Trimming cost V 6 bases and J 7 bases, with 10 bases left between them. CDR3 DNA sequence: TGTGCCAGCAGTTACTCGTGGAATGAGCAGTTCTTC. Its translation is CASSYSWNEQFF.

This rearrangement joins TRBV2 to TRBJ1-1; D is perhaps TRBD1 (6 bases). The length of the CDR3 is 13 residues. CDR1 and CDR2 (germline): SNHLY, FYNNEI. The ends were cut back, 4 bases at V and 5 bases at J, with 11 bases in the middle. The CDR3 nucleotides are TGTGCCAGCAGTGTCCCACAGGGAACTGAAGCTTTCTTT. Translating it yields CASSVPQGTEAFF.

The chain is built from TRBV5-4 and TRBJ2-2; 7 nucleotides agree with TRBD2. The V and J ends lost 4 bases and 2 bases, in that order; junction bases with no gene match: 8. Germline V gives CDR1 SGHNT, CDR2 YYREEE (reference sequence). The CDR3 contains 16 residues. The CDR3 protein is CASSPGRLSNTGELFF. The CDR3 nucleotides read TGTGCCAGCAGCCCCGGGAGGTTATCAAACACCGGGGAGCTGTTTTTT.

A few counts support this clone. The V and J genes are TRBV29-1 and TRBJ1-1; D uncertain. V was cut by 1 base and J by 0 bases, with 6 bases left in between. The CDR3 is made up of 13 amino acids. Germline lookup yields CDR1 SQVTM and CDR2 ANQGSEA. In DNA form, the CDR3 reads TGCAGCGTTGAAGGCAGTATGAACACTGAAGCTTTCTTT. This encodes CSVEGSMNTEAFF.

The rearrangement links TRBV27 to TRBJ2-1; no clear D gene. CDR1 is MNHEY and CDR2 is SMNVEV in the germline V gene (reference sequence). With 1 base removed from V and 8 bases from J, the gap between germline ends came to 12 bases. CDR3 length equals 14 residues. CDR3 in DNA: TGTGCCAGCAGTTTATTATCTAGAGTCGATGAGCAGTTCTTC. Its protein is CASSLLSRVDEQFF.

The CDR3 DNA reads as TGTGCCAGTAGTATAATGGGAGGTGGGGACAATGAGCAGTTCTTC. It codes for CASSIMGGGDNEQFF. This sequence joins TRBV19 and TRBJ2-1; the D gene is possibly TRBD2 (6 bases). Germline CDR1 LNHDA, CDR2 SQIVND (reference sequence). The V end was cut by 2 bases, the J end by 5 bases, with 13 bases between. CDR3 length equals 15 residues.

The rearrangement uses TRBV28 and TRBJ1-4; 8 bases align to TRBD1. V shed 4 bases and J 8 bases; nucleotides not matched to a gene: 12. CDR3 length equals 16 residues. CDR1 is MDHEN, CDR2 SYDVKM, per germline. CDR3 residues: CASSSSGGAIMEKLFF. Here the CDR3 DNA reads TGTGCCAGCAGTTCGTCAGGGGGCGCGATTATGGAAAAACTGTTTTTT. Full variable domain (outside the CDR3, taken from reference TRBV28 and TRBJ1-4): DVKVTQSSRYLVKRTGEKVFLECVQDMDHENMFWYRQDPGLGLRLIYFSYDVKMKEKGDIPEGYSVSREKKERFSLILESASTNQTSMYLCASSSSGGAIMEKLFFGSGTQLSVL.

The rearrangement uses TRBV19 and TRBJ2-7, with a possible D match to TRBD1 (6 bases). Between the trimmed V and J ends, which lost 3 bases and 7 bases, there was a span of 16 bases. The CDR3 totals 14 residues. In germline, CDR1 is LNHDA, CDR2 SQIVND (reference sequence). The CDR3 region is CASSITAGVQEQYF. Written as DNA, the CDR3 is TGTGCCAGTAGTATTACGGCAGGGGTGCAAGAGCAGTACTTC.

The V and J genes are TRBV18 and TRBJ1-5; the D gene is possibly TRBD1 (5 bases). Germline CDR1 and CDR2: KGHSH and LQKENI. The CDR3 has 15 amino acids. Trimming removed 3 bases at V and 5 bases at J, with 14 bases between. The CDR3 DNA is TGTGCCAGCTCACCGAACAAGGGACTGGATCAGCCCCAGCATTTT. Protein sequence: CASSPNKGLDQPQHF.

The rearrangement uses TRBV28 and TRBJ1-1, with D possibly TRBD1 on 6 matching bases. V lost 3 bases and J 1 base, leaving 15 bases between the germline ends. CDR1 and CDR2 from the germline V gene are MDHEN and SYDVKM. This CDR3 has 16 residues. CDR3 in amino acids: CASSFEGEGENTEAFF. The DNA of the CDR3 is TGTGCCAGCAGTTTCGAGGGGGAGGGAGAGAACACTGAAGCTTTCTTT.

The rearrangement links TRBV5-6 to TRBJ1-3; possible D gene TRBD1, 5 bases. Germline loops: CDR1 SGHDT, CDR2 YYEEEE. This CDR3 is built from 14 residues. Trimming removed 3 bases at V and 7 bases at J, with 14 bases between. CDR3 protein: CASSYGGEGNTIYF. The CDR3 DNA is TGTGCCAGCAGCTACGGAGGGGAGGGGAACACCATATATTTT.

The chain employs TRBV7-2 and TRBJ2-5; 8 bases line up with TRBD1. This CDR3 spans 15 amino acids. The germline V gene has CDR1 SGHTA and CDR2 FQGNSA. Losses at the gene ends were 4 bases for V and 5 bases for J; bases not matched to a gene: 9. CDR3 nucleotides: TGTGCCAGCAGCTACCAGGGGGCCGGCGGGGAGACCCAGTACTTC. As protein: CASSYQGAGGETQYF.

The J gene is TRBJ2-5, the V gene TRBV14; 9 bases map to TRBD2. Germline trimming cut 4 bases from V and 5 bases from J; bases unmatched to any gene: 8. This CDR3 contains 15 residues. Per germline, CDR1 SGHDN and CDR2 FVKESK. CDR3 sequence: CASSPHSGSGETQYF. Written as DNA, the CDR3 is TGTGCCAGCAGCCCCCATAGCGGGAGCGGCGAGACCCAGTACTTC. The complete variable domain, with remaining parts taken from reference TRBV14 and TRBJ2-5, reads EAGVTQFPSHSVIEKGQTVTLRCDPISGHDNLYWYRRVMGKEIKFLLHFVKESKQDESGMPNNRFLAERTGGTYSTLKVQPAELEDSGVYFCASSPHSGSGETQYFGPGTRLLVL.

This chain uses TRBV28 with TRBJ1-4, with D unclear. The germline V and J ends were trimmed by 2 bases and 8 bases, with 6 bases remaining between them. The CDR3 runs to 12 residues. The V gene's germline CDR1 is MDHEN and CDR2 SYDVKM. The CDR3 DNA sequence: TGTGCCAGCAGTTTACTTGTCGAAAAACTGTTTTTT. Its translation: CASSLLVEKLFF.

This clone has just a few counts. This chain connects TRBV28 to TRBJ2-5; possibly TRBD2 for D (6 bases). Germline lookup yields CDR1 MDHEN and CDR2 SYDVKM. The CDR3 runs to 14 residues. Trimming removed 7 bases at V and 5 bases at J, with 17 bases between. The CDR3 bases are TGTGCCAGCATCCCTGGGGGGACCCAGGAGACCCAGTACTTC. Amino acids: CASIPGGTQETQYF.

The chain couples TRBV5-1 to TRBJ2-2, with TRBD2 as a possible D gene (6 bases). The V gene's germline CDR1 is SGHRS and CDR2 YFSETQ. The CDR3 covers 18 residues. V was pared by 3 bases and J by 0 bases, with 18 bases between. CDR3 nucleotides: TGCGCCAGCAGCTCCGGGGTTAGCGGCCTCGCGAACACCGGGGAGCTGTTTTTT. It yields the protein CASSSGVSGLANTGELFF.

The genes are TRBV4-1 and TRBJ2-4; unclear D gene. V dropped 4 bases and J dropped 0 bases, with 13 bases sitting between them. Germline V gene lookup returns CDR1 MGHRA and CDR2 YSYEKL. This CDR3 has 16 amino acids. The CDR3 DNA follows: TGCGCCAGCAGCCCCCCGACCGCGGAAGCCAAAAACATTCAGTACTTC. Protein sequence: CASSPPTAEAKNIQYF.

The V call is TRBV28, the J call TRBJ1-3; D is ambiguous. This CDR3 contains 13 residues. Trimming shortened V by 11 bases and J by 0 bases, and 11 bases separated the two germline ends. Germline V gene data show CDR1 as MDHEN and CDR2 as SYDVKM. The CDR3 loop is CAAADFSGNTIYF. The CDR3 DNA reads TGTGCCGCAGCAGACTTCTCTGGAAACACCATATATTTT.

This clone was observed a single time. The chain has TRBV3-1 (or the pseudogene TRBV3-2) and TRBJ1-2; D unresolved. Germline CDR1 is LGHDT and CDR2 is YNNKEL (reference sequence). The CDR3 totals 16 residues. The ends were cut back, 0 bases at V and 4 bases at J, with 15 bases in the middle. CDR3 nucleotide sequence: TGTGCCAGCAGCCAAGATTACCCGGGGTTTGGCTATGGCTACACCTTC. Translated: CASSQDYPGFGYGYTF.

In this sample, this clone turned up once. J is TRBJ2-3 and V is TRBV9; 8 bases are shared with TRBD2. The trim removed 0 bases at V and 8 bases at J, leaving 11 bases unmatched. There are 16 residues in the CDR3. In germline, CDR1 is SGDLS, CDR2 YYNGEE. The CDR3 DNA sequence: TGTGCCAGCAGCGTAGGTGAACTAGCGGTTCTGGGTACGCAGTATTTT. It yields the protein CASSVGELAVLGTQYF. The whole variable domain, remainder taken from reference TRBV9 and TRBJ2-3, is DSGVTQTPKHLITATGQRVTLRCSPRSGDLSVYWYQQSLDQGLQFLIQYYNGEERAKGNILERFSAQQFPDLHSELNLSSLELGDSALYFCASSVGELAVLGTQYFGPGTRLTVL.

The chain couples TRBV6-5 to TRBJ2-1, with D possibly matching TRBD2 (5 bases). Trimming stripped 6 bases from V and 6 bases from J, with 12 bases between. The V gene's germline CDR1 is MNHEY and CDR2 SVGAGI. This CDR3 is 13 amino acids long. The CDR3 DNA is TGTGCCAGCAGCCTAGGACTGTTCAATGAGCAGTTCTTC. This translates into CASSLGLFNEQFF.

V usage is TRBV2 and J usage is TRBJ2-1; 9 bases fit TRBD1. The CDR3 loop spans 13 amino acids. Per germline, CDR1 SNHLY and CDR2 FYNNEI. The chain's CDR3 is CANRGQDYNEQFF. The CDR3 region has the DNA TGTGCTAACAGGGGGCAAGACTACAATGAGCAGTTCTTC.

The chain recombines TRBV19 with TRBJ1-5, with TRBD1 identical over 7 bases. The CDR3 runs 15 residues. The ends lost 4 bases at V and 0 bases at J; junction bases unmatched: 3. Germline values: CDR1 LNHDA, CDR2 SQIVND (reference sequence). The CDR3 nucleotides read TGTGCCAGTAGTAGCAGACAGGGTAGCAATCAGCCCCAGCATTTT. It is translated as CASSSRQGSNQPQHF.

The chain carries TRBV7-9 and TRBJ2-2; D is perhaps TRBD1 (6 bases). Trimming removed 1 base at V and 6 bases at J, with 6 bases between. Germline CDR1 is SEHNR and CDR2 is FQNEAQ (reference sequence). The CDR3 covers 13 residues. Written as DNA, the CDR3 is TGTGCCAGCAGCTTAGAGGGGGCCGGGGAGCTGTTTTTT. Encoded protein: CASSLEGAGELFF.

The chain carries TRBV28 and TRBJ1-1; TRBD1 might be the D (5 bases). The germline V gene has CDR1 MDHEN and CDR2 SYDVKM. The CDR3 runs to 16 residues. With 3 bases removed from V and 7 bases from J, the gap between germline ends came to 21 bases. The CDR3 sequence is CASSFGSAGIGDEAFF. In DNA, the CDR3 is TGTGCCAGCAGTTTTGGGTCGGCAGGGATCGGTGATGAAGCTTTCTTT.

This chain joins TRBV19 and TRBJ1-2; 11 positions match TRBD1. The trim removed 3 bases at V and 8 bases at J, leaving 8 bases unmatched. Germline values: CDR1 LNHDA, CDR2 SQIVND (reference sequence). The CDR3 extends over 15 amino acids. CDR3 amino acids: CASSIRTGGDWGYTF. CDR3 nucleotide sequence: TGTGCCAGTAGTATCAGGACAGGGGGCGATTGGGGCTACACCTTC. The whole variable domain, filled in from reference TRBV19 and TRBJ1-2, reads DGGITQSPKYLFRKEGQNVTLSCEQNLNHDAMYWYRQDPGQGLRLIYYSQIVNDFQKGDIAEGYSVSREKKESFPLTVTSAQKNPTAFYLCASSIRTGGDWGYTFGSGTRLTVV.

V and J are TRBV3-1 (or the pseudogene TRBV3-2) and TRBJ2-1; 9 nucleotides agree with TRBD2. With 4 bases clipped from V and 4 bases from J, the junction kept 2 bases outside the gene matches. This CDR3 is built from 14 residues. Germline CDR1 LGHDT, CDR2 YNNKEL (reference sequence). The CDR3 sequence is CASSPSGEYNEQFF. In DNA, the CDR3 is TGTGCCAGCAGCCCTAGCGGGGAATACAATGAGCAGTTCTTC.